One and the same sample provided the 29 T cell receptor beta chains below, sequenced in a study of cytomegalovirus exposure and HLA in healthy donors. PCR used 60 Vbeta primers and 13 Jbeta primers. The repertoire was sequenced with immunoSEQ multiplex PCR; TCRdb's copy has only in-frame clones and lacks some. In the table there are some 140,000 clones, over 60% of which are singletons. What was sequenced was PBMCs. The receptor source for this set is a female donor in good health and CMV-seropositive.

The gene calls are TRBV5-1 and TRBJ2-1; 7 bases are shared with TRBD2. CDR1 is SGHRS and CDR2 is YFSETQ in the germline V gene. CDR3 size: 15 residues. J lost 0 bases, V lost 0 bases, and 0 bases had no gene match. The CDR3: CASSLGGSSYNEQFF. In nucleotides, the CDR3 is TGCGCCAGCAGCTTGGGCGGGAGCTCCTACAATGAGCAGTTCTTC.

This clone ranks as medium-sized (0.01 to 0.1%). V gene TRBV5-4 combines with J gene TRBJ2-7, with D tentatively TRBD2 (6 bases). Germline values: CDR1 SGHNT, CDR2 YYREEE (reference sequence). V lost 7 bases, J lost 2 bases, and 13 bases lay in between. CDR3 size: 13 residues. The CDR3 loop reads CASGRDGTYEQYF. The CDR3, as DNA: TGTGCCAGCGGGCGGGACGGGACCTACGAGCAGTACTTC.

This clone was counted only a few times. This sequence joins TRBV28 and TRBJ1-2; 9 nucleotides agree with TRBD1. The V gene end was trimmed by 6 bases and the J gene end by 4 bases; junction bases not matched to a gene: 15. Germline V gene data show CDR1 as MDHEN and CDR2 as SYDVKM. The CDR3 runs 17 residues. The DNA of the CDR3 is TGTGCCAGCAGCCTAAGCGGGACAGGGCTCTTGGTCTATGGCTACACCTTC. It codes for CASSLSGTGLLVYGYTF.

The chain joins TRBV5-1 to TRBJ2-5, with TRBD1 matching over 7 bases. This CDR3 has 16 residues. Germline V gene data show CDR1 as SGHRS and CDR2 as YFSETQ. With 4 bases clipped from V and 4 bases from J, the junction kept 13 bases outside the gene matches. The DNA of the CDR3 is TGCGCCAGCAGCCCCCTGACAGGGAAGATTCGAGAGACCCAGTACTTC. Amino acid sequence: CASSPLTGKIRETQYF.

This sequence joins TRBV5-1 and TRBJ2-3; maybe TRBD2 (6 bases). CDR1 SGHRS and CDR2 YFSETQ come from the germline V gene. The CDR3 consists of 12 residues. Trimming removed 0 bases from V and 11 bases from J, with 10 bases in between. Here the CDR3 DNA reads TGCGCCAGCAGCTTGGGACCTAGCGAGCAGTATTTT. Translating it yields CASSLGPSEQYF.

This clone is a singleton in its sample. The rearrangement uses TRBV16 and TRBJ1-4; 9 bases match TRBD1. Germline-derived CDR1 and CDR2 are KGHSY and FQNENV. The CDR3 is 14 amino acids. Losses at the gene ends were 4 bases for V and 7 bases for J; bases not matched to a gene: 4. CDR3 region: CASSPGQGFEKLFF. In nucleotides, the CDR3 is TGTGCCAGCAGCCCGGGACAGGGCTTTGAAAAACTGTTTTTT.

The chain links TRBV7-9 to TRBJ2-4; a weak D match, TRBD1 (5 bases). Germline CDR1 SEHNR, CDR2 FQNEAQ (reference sequence). The CDR3 runs to 15 residues. V was pared by 4 bases and J by 2 bases, with 12 bases between. The CDR3 region is CASSSRADPKNIQYF. The CDR3 DNA reads TGTGCCAGCAGCTCCAGGGCCGATCCCAAAAACATTCAGTACTTC.

This chain connects TRBV7-2 to TRBJ2-3; 7 bases map to TRBD1. V lost 5 bases to trimming and J lost 2 bases; unmatched junction nucleotides: 13. Germline V gene sequence: CDR1 SGHTA, CDR2 FQGNSA. This CDR3 is built from 17 residues. CDR3: CASSKQGGATNTDTQYF. The CDR3 DNA follows: TGTGCCAGCAGCAAGCAAGGGGGCGCGACCAACACAGATACGCAGTATTTT.

This chain connects TRBV2 to TRBJ2-7; TRBD1 matches at 8 bases. V was pared by 4 bases and J by 6 bases, with 5 bases of the junction left unmatched. This CDR3 comprises 13 residues. Germline assignment: CDR1 SNHLY and CDR2 FYNNEI. CDR3 nucleotides: TGTGCCAGCAGTGTCAGGGGGCTCTTCGAGCAGTACTTC. It yields the protein CASSVRGLFEQYF.

The rearrangement joins TRBV7-9 to TRBJ2-2, with D unresolved. There are 14 residues in the CDR3. The germline gives CDR1 SEHNR, CDR2 FQNEAQ (reference sequence). Trimming shortened V by 5 bases and J by 0 bases, and 7 bases separated the two germline ends. The CDR3: CASSQTPNTGELFF. The CDR3 DNA reads TGTGCCAGCAGCCAGACACCGAACACCGGGGAGCTGTTTTTT.

The chain recombines TRBV2 with TRBJ2-7; 7 nucleotides line up with TRBD2. V was clipped by 8 bases and J by 6 bases; unmatched bases: 13. CDR3 size: 14 residues. The germline V gene has CDR1 SNHLY and CDR2 FYNNEI. Here the CDR3 reads CASFLLGGGSEQYF. The DNA of the CDR3 is TGTGCCAGCTTCCTTTTGGGGGGGGGTAGCGAGCAGTACTTC.

The rearrangement uses TRBV6-5 and TRBJ2-1, with 9 bases lining up with TRBD1. The germline V gene has CDR1 MNHEY and CDR2 SVGAGI. The CDR3 is 14 residues long. V lost 5 bases and J lost 10; bases outside the gene matches: 9. CDR3 DNA sequence: TGTGCCAGCAGTCCGCGGGACAGGGCGATGGAGCAGTTCTTC. This gives the protein CASSPRDRAMEQFF.

The V call is TRBV25-1, the J call TRBJ2-5; TRBD2 aligns across 13 bases. Germline assignment: CDR1 MGHDK and CDR2 SYGVNS. CDR3 length: 18 amino acids. After removal of 4 bases from V and 5 bases from J, the junction contained 13 bases not matched to a gene. CDR3: CASSAGTSGRAASETQYF. The CDR3 DNA is TGTGCCAGCAGTGCCGGAACTAGCGGGAGGGCCGCAAGCGAGACCCAGTACTTC.

The chain combines TRBV10-3 with TRBJ2-1; 9 nucleotides match TRBD2. Germline V lookup: CDR1 ENHRY, CDR2 SYGVKD. The CDR3 covers 15 residues. V trimming: 2 bases; J trimming: 3 bases; junction bases outside the gene matches: 2. The CDR3 DNA reads as TGTGCCATCAGTGAGGGTAGCGGGGGCTACAATGAGCAGTTCTTC. Its translation is CAISEGSGGYNEQFF.

The V gene is TRBV28, the J gene TRBJ2-3; D perhaps matches TRBD1 (5 bases). Trimming left V 6 bases short and J 4 bases short, with 11 bases between. Per germline, CDR1 MDHEN and CDR2 SYDVKM. CDR3 length: 13 amino acids. Written as DNA, the CDR3 is TGTGCCAGCAGCTCTGGGGCCTCAGATACGCAGTATTTT. Translated: CASSSGASDTQYF.

The chain couples TRBV10-1 to TRBJ2-1; 8 bases are a match to TRBD2. Per germline, CDR1 WNHNN and CDR2 SYGVQD (reference sequence). With V trimmed by 3 bases and J by 8 bases, 6 bases remained unmatched. The CDR3 covers 14 residues. The CDR3 protein is CASSDREGLDEQFF. The DNA of the CDR3 is TGCGCCAGCAGTGACCGGGAGGGCCTCGATGAGCAGTTCTTC.

The rearrangement uses TRBV19 and TRBJ1-1; D is unclear. V was clipped by 5 bases and J by 5 bases, with 18 bases between them. The CDR3 has 15 residues. Germline lookup yields CDR1 LNHDA and CDR2 SQIVND (reference sequence). The CDR3 sequence is CASSDSGSSWTEAFF. CDR3 bases: TGTGCCAGTAGTGACTCGGGGTCGTCGTGGACTGAAGCTTTCTTT.

V gene TRBV9 combines with J gene TRBJ2-2; TRBD2 matches at 8 bases. V trimming: 1 base; J trimming: 5 bases; junction bases outside the gene matches: 4. This CDR3 comprises 15 residues. Germline loops: CDR1 SGDLS, CDR2 YYNGEE. CDR3 nucleotide sequence: TGTGCCAGCAGCGTAACCCCTAGCGGGACCGGGGAGCTGTTTTTT. Translating gives CASSVTPSGTGELFF.

A few counts support this clone. This sequence joins TRBV11-2 and TRBJ2-7; tentative D call: TRBD1 (5 bases). This CDR3 is 14 amino acids long. The germline CDR1 and CDR2 sequences are SGHAT and FQNNGV. The V end was cut by 3 bases, the J end by 0 bases, with 9 bases between. This CDR3 is CASSFGHDSYEQYF. Written as DNA, the CDR3 is TGTGCCAGCAGCTTCGGACACGACTCCTACGAGCAGTACTTC.

Turning to this clone: One end of the junction varies from germline; a read error may be responsible. Here the CDR3 reads CASSEGQGGNTIYF. CDR3 DNA: TGTGCCAGCAGCGAAGGACAGGGTGGAAACACCATATATTTT. The rearrangement joins TRBV2 to TRBJ1-3, with 8 bases matching TRBD1. The germline gives CDR1 SNHLY, CDR2 FYNNEI. The CDR3 runs 14 residues.

J is TRBJ2-7 and V is TRBV6-1; TRBD1 might be the D (5 bases). The ends were cut back, 8 bases at V and 0 bases at J, with 14 bases in the middle. The germline gives CDR1 MNHNS, CDR2 SASEGT. The CDR3 covers 14 residues. The CDR3 bases are TGTGCCAGCCAAAAGACAGTTACCTCCTACGAGCAGTACTTC. Its translation is CASQKTVTSYEQYF.

The chain couples TRBV6-4 to TRBJ2-1; 10 bases line up with TRBD2. Germline V gives CDR1 MRHNA, CDR2 SNTAGT. This CDR3 is built from 15 residues. The V and J ends lost 3 bases and 7 bases, in that order; junction bases with no gene match: 6. The CDR3 bases are TGTGCCAGCAGTGAGGCTAGCGGGGGAGGTAATGAGCAGTTCTTC. Protein: CASSEASGGGNEQFF.

This rearrangement joins TRBV9 to TRBJ2-5; TRBD1 is a possible D gene (5 bases). The V end lost 0 bases, the J end lost 2 bases, and 14 bases lay between the germline ends. Germline V gene sequence: CDR1 SGDLS, CDR2 YYNGEE. This CDR3 spans 16 amino acids. The CDR3 DNA reads as TGTGCCAGCAGCGTAGCCCTCGGACAAGGACAAGAGACCCAGTACTTC. This codes for CASSVALGQGQETQYF.

The rearrangement joins TRBV2 to TRBJ1-5; 7 nucleotides align to TRBD1. The J segment lost 3 bases and the V segment lost 1 base, leaving 3 bases of the junction unmatched. CDR1 SNHLY and CDR2 FYNNEI come from the germline V gene. The CDR3 totals 15 residues. The CDR3 is CASSEEGQLNQPQHF. The DNA of the CDR3 is TGTGCCAGCAGTGAAGAGGGACAGCTCAATCAGCCCCAGCATTTT. Complete variable domain (other parts from reference TRBV2 and TRBJ1-5): EPEVTQTPSHQVTQMGQEVILRCVPISNHLYFYWYRQILGQKVEFLVSFYNNEISEKSEIFDDQFSVERPDGSNFTLKIRSTKLEDSAMYFCASSEEGQLNQPQHFGDGTRLSIL.

This clone was seen a handful of times. The CDR3: CASKTSGSQETQYF. As DNA, the CDR3 is TGTGCCAGTAAAACTAGCGGGAGCCAGGAGACCCAGTACTTC. V and J are TRBV21-1 and TRBJ2-5; the listed D gene, TRBD2, was not tested against the DNA. TRBV21-1 constitutes a pseudogene. This CDR3 spans 14 amino acids.

The rearrangement links TRBV19 to TRBJ2-5; 13 positions agree with TRBD2. V lost 4 bases to trimming and J lost 5 bases; unmatched junction nucleotides: 7. Germline V gene data show CDR1 as LNHDA and CDR2 as SQIVND (reference sequence). The CDR3 runs 16 residues. DNA of the CDR3: TGTGCCAGTAGTACGAGGACTAGCGGGAGCGGGGAGACCCAGTACTTC. This translates into CASSTRTSGSGETQYF.

The rearrangement links TRBV28 to TRBJ1-3; TRBD1 agrees at 7 bases. Germline loops: CDR1 MDHEN, CDR2 SYDVKM. V shed 10 bases and J 0 bases; nucleotides not matched to a gene: 3. The CDR3 has 13 amino acids. The CDR3 coding sequence is TGTGCCACAGGGGGGTTCTCTGGAAACACCATATATTTT. It yields the protein CATGGFSGNTIYF.

The chain joins TRBV11-1 to TRBJ2-7; D possibly corresponds to TRBD1 (8 bases). The V gene's germline CDR1 is SGHAT and CDR2 FQDESV (reference sequence). The CDR3 has 15 residues. Trimming stripped 5 bases from V and 2 bases from J, with 16 bases between. The CDR3 nucleotides read TGTGCCAGCAGCCCCAGACAGGGGACTACCTACGAGCAGTACTTC. Translating it yields CASSPRQGTTYEQYF. The full variable domain, completed using reference TRBV11-1 and TRBJ2-7, is EAEVAQSPRYKITEKSQAVAFWCDPISGHATLYWYRQILGQGPELLVQFQDESVVDDSQLPKDRFSAERLKGVDSTLKIQPAELGDSAMYLCASSPRQGTTYEQYFGPGTRLTVT.

The rearrangement joins TRBV5-4 to TRBJ1-1; D is possibly TRBD1 (5 bases). V lost 4 bases to trimming and J lost 3 bases, with 19 bases between them. The CDR3 consists of 16 residues. CDR1 SGHNT and CDR2 YYREEE come from the germline V gene (reference sequence). In DNA form, the CDR3 reads TGTGCCAGCAGCCCAAGGAACAGGCAGACTTACACTGAAGCTTTCTTT. This translates into CASSPRNRQTYTEAFF.